This T cell receptor (beta chain) is drawn from a study of blood T cells in healthy people across ages. For the study at large: With template switching, about one barcoded beta molecule was captured per two T cells.

Combining a sample-barcoded 5' primer with a J-beta primer mix, a second PCR ran for about 7 to 11 cycles. TCRdb reprocessed the 5' RACE reads with MiXCR, giving one entry per CDR3 protein. The sample contains roughly 1,500,000 distinct CDR3 sequences, approximately 38% of which appear only once. Each sample gave at least 7 million isolated PBMCs. Whole-study results and caveats: Age showed a roughly linear inverse relationship with TCR beta diversity per million T cells. Higher naive T cell percentage went strongly together with higher TCR beta diversity.

This clonotype has just a few counts. No antigen is known for it. Looked up from germline, CDR1 is MNHEY and CDR2 is SVGAGI. This CDR3 comprises 15 residues. The V gene lost 0 bases and the J gene lost 0 bases, with 8 bases spanning the gap. The sequence was collected from a woman under 30 in good health. Specimen: blood. The chain is built from TRBV6-5 and TRBJ1-2; the D gene is possibly TRBD1 (6 bases). CDR3 amino acids: CASSYSDRTNYGYTF. Written as DNA, the CDR3 is TGTGCCAGCAGTTACTCGGACAGAACTAACTATGGCTACACCTTC.